Each of the 30 T cell receptor beta chains below was sequenced from the same sample in a study of human T cells and chemical hapten exposure. TCRdb fed the RACE reads into MiXCR, producing one record per CDR3 protein. Of around 130,000 distinct CDR3 sequences listed, over 9% were seen once; the top ten hold more than 2%. Time point described: patch test 3, about 24 weeks after DPC sensitization. Treatment denoted: therapeutic diphenylcyclopropenone sensitization with weekly scalp DPC. The sequencing used whole blood, collected in connection with sensitization to the hapten diphenylcyclopropenone (DPC). The receptors here all came from a woman in her fifties or sixties with alopecia areata. Some clones in this sample may be carry-over from other donors' samples.

This clonotype showed up many times. The chain recombines TRBV15 with TRBJ2-6, with 9 bases aligning to TRBD1. The CDR3 is 17 amino acids. Per germline, CDR1 LNHNV and CDR2 YYDKDF (reference sequence). V was pared by 5 bases and J by 2 bases, with 7 bases of the junction left unmatched. CDR3 coding DNA: TGTGCCACCAGCGTTCGAGACAGGGGGGCTGGGGCCAACGTCCTGACTTTC. This codes for CATSVRDRGAGANVLTF.

This clonotype was seen only a few times. This chain uses TRBV4-3 with TRBJ2-3, with 11 bases identical to TRBD2. Germline CDR1 reads LGHNA; CDR2 reads YSLEER. CDR3 size: 17 residues. Unmatched junction bases numbered 2, after V lost 0 bases and J lost 0 bases. CDR3 in DNA: TGCGCCAGCAGCCAAGACGGACTAGCGGGTAGCACAGATACGCAGTATTTT. Protein: CASSQDGLAGSTDTQYF.

This sequence joins TRBV27 and TRBJ1-1; D unclear. Trimming removed 5 bases from V and 4 bases from J, with 11 bases in between. CDR3 length: 13 amino acids. Germline assignment: CDR1 MNHEY and CDR2 SMNVEV (reference sequence). The CDR3 nucleotides are TGTGCCAGCAGTCCCTTTCTGGGCACTGAAGCTTTCTTT. Its translation: CASSPFLGTEAFF.

In this sample, this clonotype turned up many times. V is TRBV10-3 and J is TRBJ2-1; 8 positions agree with TRBD1. V was pared by 5 bases and J by 3 bases, with 12 bases of the junction left unmatched. Per the germline V gene, CDR1 is ENHRY and CDR2 is SYGVKD. The CDR3 loop spans 17 amino acids. The CDR3 reads CAISFNQGARSYNEQFF. CDR3 coding DNA: TGTGCCATCAGTTTTAACCAGGGGGCGCGAAGCTACAATGAGCAGTTCTTC.

The rearrangement links TRBV15 to TRBJ1-5; D gene uncertain. The V gene lost 0 bases and the J gene lost 2 bases, with 14 bases spanning the gap. The CDR3 covers 17 residues. Germline V lookup: CDR1 LNHNV, CDR2 YYDKDF (reference sequence). CDR3 DNA sequence: TGTGCCACCAGCAGAGAGCCCCTTCGATCGGGCAATCAGCCCCAGCATTTT. Protein sequence: CATSREPLRSGNQPQHF.

The J gene is TRBJ1-3, the V gene TRBV7-2, with 7 positions matching TRBD1. J lost 4 bases, V lost 3 bases, and 6 bases had no gene match. The CDR3 is 15 residues long. Germline V gives CDR1 SGHTA, CDR2 FQGNSA. The chain's CDR3 is CASSFQGVRGNTIYF. The CDR3 bases are TGTGCCAGCAGCTTCCAGGGGGTGCGAGGAAACACCATATATTTT.

This clonotype was detected many times. The V call is TRBV20-1, the J call TRBJ2-7; 8 nucleotides match TRBD2. The CDR3 extends over 13 amino acids. From germline, CDR1 is DFQATT and CDR2 SNEGSKA (reference sequence). The V gene end was trimmed by 8 bases and the J gene end by 0 bases; junction bases not matched to a gene: 6. CDR3: CSRREVSSYEQYF. The CDR3 nucleotides read TGCAGTCGGCGGGAGGTTAGCTCCTACGAGCAGTACTTC.

There are many counts of this clonotype. This chain joins TRBV20-1 and TRBJ2-2; 8 bases agree with TRBD2. The junction had 4 bases not matched to a gene; V was cut back by 5 bases and J by 5 bases. The CDR3 spans 13 residues. CDR1 and CDR2 (germline): DFQATT, SNEGSKA (reference sequence). The CDR3 DNA reads as TGCAGTGCTCACGGGGGGGCAACCGGGGAGCTGTTTTTT. Amino acid sequence: CSAHGGATGELFF.

This chain joins TRBV28 and TRBJ2-1; 10 nucleotides line up with TRBD2. V lost 2 bases and J lost 8; bases outside the gene matches: 6. Germline-derived CDR1 and CDR2 are MDHEN and SYDVKM. The length of the CDR3 is 15 residues. CDR3 sequence: CASSLGASGSDEQFF. Written as DNA, the CDR3 is TGTGCCAGCAGTTTAGGGGCTAGCGGGAGTGATGAGCAGTTCTTC.

The rearrangement joins TRBV20-1 to TRBJ1-1, with D maybe TRBD1 (5 bases). The CDR3 has 14 amino acids. Germline loops: CDR1 DFQATT, CDR2 SNEGSKA (reference sequence). V gave up 2 bases and J gave up 1 base, with 11 bases separating them. The CDR3 is CSARKQGGNTEAFF. CDR3 bases: TGCAGTGCTAGAAAGCAGGGTGGGAACACTGAAGCTTTCTTT.

This clonotype was seen repeatedly, ten times or more. The chain recombines TRBV12-3 or TRBV12-4 with TRBJ2-2, with D perhaps TRBD1 (6 bases). The CDR3 runs 14 residues. Trimming shortened V by 5 bases and J by 6 bases, and 13 bases separated the two germline ends. CDR3 DNA: TGTGCCAGCAGTAGCAACAGGGAGTCCGGGGAGCTGTTTTTT. Translating gives CASSSNRESGELFF.

This clonotype appeared a few times. The J gene is TRBJ2-7, the V gene TRBV20-1, with TRBD2 matching over 8 bases. The V and J ends lost 0 bases and 5 bases, in that order; junction bases with no gene match: 9. CDR1 is DFQATT and CDR2 is SNEGSKA in the germline V gene (reference sequence). The length of the CDR3 is 15 residues. The CDR3 DNA reads TGCAGTGCTAGAGACGGGAAGCGGGAGCCCAACGAGCAGTACTTC. It encodes CSARDGKREPNEQYF.

The gene calls are TRBV2 and TRBJ1-1; tentative D call: TRBD1 (6 bases). Germline loops: CDR1 SNHLY, CDR2 FYNNEI. V shed 11 bases and J shed 4 bases, with 14 bases lying between them. The CDR3 has 12 amino acids. The CDR3 protein is CALKQGRTEAFF. CDR3 in DNA: TGTGCCTTAAAGCAGGGGCGCACTGAAGCTTTCTTT.

There are a few counts of this clonotype. V is TRBV9 and J is TRBJ2-1; 9 nucleotides align to TRBD1. The germline V gene encodes CDR1 SGDLS and CDR2 YYNGEE. V dropped 4 bases and J dropped 7; count of bases not matched to a gene: 9. The CDR3 has 15 residues. In DNA, the CDR3 is TGTGCCAGCAGCCCGGCCGGACAGGGGACTAATGAGCAGTTCTTC. This encodes CASSPAGQGTNEQFF.

This clonotype occurred many times. The genes are TRBV20-1 and TRBJ2-4, with 13 bases identical to TRBD2. This CDR3 has 18 residues. Germline values: CDR1 DFQATT, CDR2 SNEGSKA (reference sequence). V trimming: 5 bases; J trimming: 0 bases; junction bases outside the gene matches: 10. CDR3 amino acids: CSAWTSGSHKLAKNIQYF. CDR3 nucleotide sequence: TGCAGTGCTTGGACTAGCGGGAGCCATAAACTAGCCAAAAACATTCAGTACTTC.

Only a few counts were recorded for this clonotype. At one end the junction does not follow the germline gene, possibly because of a read error. This chain joins TRBV20-1 and TRBJ2-7; possibly TRBD2 for D (6 bases). The CDR3 sequence is 12 residues long. CDR1 and CDR2 from the germline V gene are DFQATT and SNEGSKA (reference sequence). The CDR3 bases are TGCAGTGCTAGAGATCCCGGCGGGGCCGGCACCTTC. Translated: CSARDPGGAGTF.

This clonotype was counted only a few times. The chain is built from TRBV9 and TRBJ1-3, with 8 bases that match TRBD1. Germline loops: CDR1 SGDLS, CDR2 YYNGEE. The CDR3 spans 16 residues. Trimming at V came to 4 bases and at J to 2 bases, leaving 8 bases not matched to a gene. The CDR3 DNA is TGTGCCAGCAGCCCTGGGACAGGTCTTACTGGAAACACCATATATTTT. This codes for CASSPGTGLTGNTIYF.

This clonotype was found many times. The V call is TRBV27, the J call TRBJ1-6; D gene ambiguous. The CDR3 totals 13 residues. From germline, CDR1 is MNHEY and CDR2 SMNVEV (reference sequence). V was pared by 8 bases and J by 0 bases, with 5 bases between. CDR3 sequence reads: CASLGSYNSPLHF. CDR3 bases: TGTGCCAGCTTGGGCTCCTATAATTCACCCCTCCACTTT.

CDR3 nucleotide sequence: TGTGCCAGCAGCTTAGCGGGATGGGGTACCGGGGAGCTGTTTTTT. It specifies CASSLAGWGTGELFF. The chain links TRBV7-2 to TRBJ2-2; the D is unclear. The V end lost 0 bases, the J end lost 5 bases, and 10 bases lay between the germline ends. There are 15 residues in the CDR3. CDR1 is SGHTA, CDR2 FQGNSA, per germline.

There are a few counts of this clonotype. The chain has TRBV6-2 or TRBV6-3 and TRBJ2-7; perhaps D is TRBD1 or TRBD2 (5 bases each). Germline V gene lookup returns CDR1 MNHEY and CDR2 SVGEGT. This CDR3 has 11 residues. V lost 10 bases and J 5 bases, leaving 12 bases between the germline ends. CDR3 in DNA: TGTGCCACCCGGGACCACAACGAGCAGTACTTC. This sequence encodes CATRDHNEQYF.

The chain carries TRBV10-3 and TRBJ1-6; 7 bases fit TRBD1. V shed 7 bases, J shed 8 bases, and the junction held 5 bases outside the gene matches. Per germline, CDR1 ENHRY and CDR2 SYGVKD. CDR3 length equals 13 residues. The CDR3 region is CAINTGDHSPLHF. Written as DNA, the CDR3 is TGTGCCATCAATACAGGGGATCATTCACCCCTCCACTTT.

This clonotype was observed a few times. The chain recombines TRBV20-1 with TRBJ1-6; D is undetermined. The CDR3 contains 11 residues. V was shortened by 4 bases and J by 10 bases, with 8 bases between the two germline ends. Germline V gene lookup returns CDR1 DFQATT and CDR2 SNEGSKA (reference sequence). Here the CDR3 DNA reads TGCAGTGCTACCCCCGGGTCACCCCTCCACTTT. Its protein is CSATPGSPLHF.

V gene TRBV7-9 combines with J gene TRBJ2-3; 7 bases match TRBD2. The germline gives CDR1 SEHNR, CDR2 FQNEAQ (reference sequence). With 3 bases clipped from V and 3 bases from J, the junction kept 9 bases outside the gene matches. CDR3 length: 16 amino acids. The CDR3 DNA reads as TGTGCCAGCAGCTTTTCTAGCGGTGGAGGTACAGATACGCAGTATTTT. It is translated as CASSFSSGGGTDTQYF.

The chain joins TRBV4-1 to TRBJ1-4; D remains ambiguous. CDR3 length: 14 amino acids. Germline V lookup: CDR1 MGHRA, CDR2 YSYEKL. V was trimmed by 4 bases and J by 8 bases, leaving 14 bases between them. The CDR3 DNA follows: TGCGCCAGCAGCCTTAAAGGATTCGGGGAAAAACTGTTTTTT. Encoded protein: CASSLKGFGEKLFF.

This clonotype was observed many times. DNA of the CDR3: TGTGCCAGCAGCCAAGTGACTAGCGGGGGCCTAGGGAATGAGCAGTTCTTC. Translation gives CASSQVTSGGLGNEQFF. This chain connects TRBV3-1 to TRBJ2-1; TRBD2 matches at 12 bases. V dropped 1 base and J dropped 7; count of bases not matched to a gene: 8. Germline lookup yields CDR1 LGHDT and CDR2 YNNKEL (reference sequence). This CDR3 has 17 amino acids.

The chain combines TRBV30 with TRBJ1-6; D gene uncertain. The CDR3 consists of 13 residues. CDR1 GTSNPN and CDR2 SVGIG come from the germline V gene (reference sequence). V lost 3 bases and J 6 bases, leaving 9 bases between the germline ends. The CDR3 DNA sequence: TGTGCCTGGAGCCTAGTCCTTAATTCACCCCTCCACTTT. Encoded protein: CAWSLVLNSPLHF.

In this sample, this clonotype turned up many times. The chain is built from TRBV20-1 and TRBJ2-5; 7 bases are a match to TRBD1. Germline V lookup: CDR1 DFQATT, CDR2 SNEGSKA (reference sequence). The CDR3 loop spans 13 amino acids. Germline trimming cut 2 bases from V and 5 bases from J; bases unmatched to any gene: 5. The CDR3 nucleotides read TGCAGTGCTAGAAGACAGGGAATCGAGACCCAGTACTTC. Translated: CSARRQGIETQYF.

This chain links TRBV6-2 or TRBV6-3 with TRBJ1-5, with D possibly matching TRBD1 (5 bases). This CDR3 spans 14 amino acids. Trimming pared 4 bases from V and 3 bases from J, leaving 10 bases between. CDR1 is MNHEY, CDR2 SVGEGT, per germline. CDR3 nucleotides: TGTGCCAGCAGTTTTTGGGGCAACAATCAGCCCCAGCATTTT. It specifies CASSFWGNNQPQHF.

This chain uses TRBV6-5 with TRBJ1-4, with a weak D call TRBD1 (6 bases). The CDR3 loop spans 16 amino acids. Trimming shortened V by 6 bases and J by 4 bases, and 18 bases separated the two germline ends. Germline loops: CDR1 MNHEY, CDR2 SVGAGI. The DNA for the CDR3 is TGTGCCAGCAGCCGAAGACCAGGGGACATTAATGAAAAACTGTTTTTT. Its protein is CASSRRPGDINEKLFF.

The CDR3 is CASSTGRSFGNQPQHF. The CDR3 coding sequence is TGTGCCAGCAGCACTGGACGGAGTTTCGGCAATCAGCCCCAGCATTTT. The rearrangement links TRBV7-2 to TRBJ1-5; unclear D gene. The CDR3 loop spans 16 amino acids. Trimming pared 5 bases from V and 2 bases from J, leaving 16 bases between. Germline V gene sequence: CDR1 SGHTA, CDR2 FQGNSA.